This TCR beta chain was sequenced for a study of naive and memory T cell subsets. Both TRBC1 and TRBC2 were covered by a beta constant-region primer of two equimolar oligonucleotides. The ligated cDNA underwent four PCR rounds using SP2 and nested alpha and beta constant-region primers. Ligation attached a single-stranded oligonucleotide with a 12-nucleotide UMI and the SP2 primer to the cDNA 3' end. TCRdb used MiXCR to reprocess the UMI-ligation and nested PCR reads, holding one entry per CDR3 protein. Of about 100,000 distinct CDR3 sequences listed, 14% are singletons. Study results and limitations: Diversity fell and Gini index rose from naive through CM, EM, EMRA. A few larger clonotypes appeared in naive repertoires, especially CD8, possibly memory cells re-expressing CD45RA. A clonotype means one alpha or beta sequence, not an alpha/beta pair.

The CDR3 spans 16 residues. Germline V CDR1 and CDR2: MNHEY, SVGEGT. V shed 1 base and J shed 2 bases, with 14 bases lying between them. Four subsets defined by CD45RA and CD27 were sorted after CD3, CD4, CD8 and live/dead staining. In regard to this clonotype: Its antigen is not known.

Sequenced sample: naive CD8+ T cells from blood. The chain couples TRBV6-2 or TRBV6-3 to TRBJ1-2; maybe TRBD1 (6 bases). The origin of this receptor is a human donor in good health. The CDR3 region has the DNA TGTGCCAGCAGTTACTGGACAGCTCCTGTGAACTATGGCTACACCTTC. Translating gives CASSYWTAPVNYGYTF.